Listed here is a single T cell receptor beta chain. These data are taken from a study of T cell changes during pregnancy in multiple sclerosis. Assay used: immunoSEQ multiplex PCR; TCRdb lists only in-frame clones, some missing. The sample shows tens of thousands of clones, around 90% of them seen only once. CDR1 and CDR2 (germline): SGHNT, YYREEE (reference sequence). Trimming took 2 bases from V and 1 from J, leaving 8 bases between them. This CDR3 region has 14 residues. The receptor was derived from a female donor in good health, enrolled as a control in a pregnancy study. The source was peripheral blood, collected in the first trimester of pregnancy. The chain couples TRBV5-4 to TRBJ2-3; a weak D match, TRBD2 (6 bases). DNA for the CDR3: TGTGCCAGCAGCTTCCAGCGGGGCACAGATACGCAGTATTTT. It encodes CASSFQRGTDTQYF.